Below are 13 T cell receptor beta chains sequenced from a single sample in a study of shared clonotypes between healthy human individuals. Profiled with immunoSEQ multiplex PCR; TCRdb holds only in-frame clones, not every one. The sample lists more than 1 million clones, around 78% occurring once. Input material: memory CD4+ T cells from PBMCs. The subset denotes: CD45RA-negative fraction. The receptors were sampled from a man aged 18 to 35 in good health. Some clones in this sample may be carry-over from other donors' samples.

The CDR3 is CASSELASGANVLTF. In DNA form, the CDR3 reads TGTGCCAGCAGTGAACTAGCGTCTGGGGCCAACGTCCTGACTTTC. This chain connects TRBV6-1 to TRBJ2-6, with a possible D match to TRBD2 (6 bases). Trimming took 2 bases from V and 1 from J, leaving 6 bases between them. The length of the CDR3 is 15 residues. Germline values: CDR1 MNHNS, CDR2 SASEGT.

This rearrangement joins TRBV4-2 to TRBJ2-2; possible D gene TRBD1, 5 bases. The CDR3 length is 17 residues. Germline assignment: CDR1 LGHNA and CDR2 YNFKEQ. V shed 0 bases and J shed 1 base, with 12 bases lying between them. The CDR3 loop is CASSQDQGEQNTGELFF. The CDR3 DNA reads as TGTGCCAGCAGCCAAGATCAAGGGGAACAGAACACCGGGGAGCTGTTTTTT.

V is TRBV5-4 and J is TRBJ1-1, with D possibly TRBD1 on 6 matching bases. The V and J ends lost 6 bases and 2 bases respectively, with 17 bases between them. The CDR3 is 15 amino acids. Germline lookup yields CDR1 SGHNT and CDR2 YYREEE (reference sequence). CDR3 region: CASTPTTGYNTEAFF. Here the CDR3 DNA reads TGTGCCAGCACCCCAACTACAGGGTACAACACTGAAGCTTTCTTT.

V gene TRBV9 combines with J gene TRBJ2-3, with unresolved D. Trimming shortened V by 4 bases and J by 0 bases, and 12 bases separated the two germline ends. Germline V gene sequence: CDR1 SGDLS, CDR2 YYNGEE. This CDR3 contains 15 residues. CDR3 DNA sequence: TGTGCCAGCAGCCCCCAGCTTACTAGCACAGATACGCAGTATTTT. This sequence encodes CASSPQLTSTDTQYF.

This rearrangement joins TRBV2 to TRBJ2-7; TRBD2 matches 8 bases. The CDR3 totals 13 residues. V trimming: 7 bases; J trimming: 7 bases; junction bases outside the gene matches: 9. The V gene's germline CDR1 is SNHLY and CDR2 FYNNEI. CDR3: CASNPGGPGEQYF. The CDR3 DNA sequence: TGTGCCAGCAACCCGGGAGGGCCGGGTGAGCAGTACTTC.

Comment on this clone: This same CDR3 is encoded by further DNA sequences in the sample. The chain has TRBV28 and TRBJ1-2, with D uncertain. This CDR3 spans 11 amino acids. Germline CDR1 is MDHEN and CDR2 is SYDVKM. V shed 7 bases and J shed 7 bases, with 10 bases lying between them. The CDR3 nucleotides are TGTGCCAGCACCCCGGGCGGTGGCTACACCTTC. It encodes CASTPGGGYTF.

The gene calls are TRBV6-1 and TRBJ2-5; the D call may be TRBD1 or TRBD2 (5 bases each). V was clipped by 6 bases and J by 4 bases, with 15 bases between them. CDR1 is MNHNS and CDR2 is SASEGT in the germline V gene. CDR3 length: 14 amino acids. In nucleotides, the CDR3 is TGTGCCAGCAGCACCGGGGCCTTTGGAGAGACCCAGTACTTC. Translating gives CASSTGAFGETQYF.

The J gene is TRBJ2-7, the V gene TRBV19; no clear D gene. Germline V lookup: CDR1 LNHDA, CDR2 SQIVND (reference sequence). CDR3 size: 14 residues. V lost 4 bases and J lost 3, with 13 bases in between. The CDR3, as DNA: TGTGCCAGTAGTACGACCCCGAACTTCTACGAGCAGTACTTC. Its protein is CASSTTPNFYEQYF.

This clone was counted only a few times. The chain has TRBV6-5 and TRBJ2-5, with 7 bases fitting TRBD2. CDR1 is MNHEY and CDR2 is SVGAGI in the germline V gene. V was clipped by 7 bases and J by 5 bases; unmatched bases: 7. This CDR3 region has 13 residues. CDR3 region: CASKPGGTETQYF. CDR3 bases: TGTGCCAGCAAACCGGGAGGAACGGAGACCCAGTACTTC.

The chain has TRBV29-1 and TRBJ2-5; D gene unclear. Trimming removed 1 base from V and 4 bases from J, with 10 bases in between. The CDR3 loop spans 13 amino acids. CDR1 is SQVTM, CDR2 ANQGSEA, per germline. The CDR3 sequence: CSVEGVLTETQYF. Written as DNA, the CDR3 is TGCAGCGTTGAAGGGGTTCTGACAGAGACCCAGTACTTC.

The chain has TRBV7-3 and TRBJ2-2; TRBD1 matches at 8 bases. Trimming took 0 bases from V and 4 from J; bases not matched to a gene: 13. The length of the CDR3 is 19 residues. CDR1 and CDR2 (germline): SGHTA, FQGTGA. The CDR3 reads CASSLTRVGQGARTGELFF. The CDR3 coding sequence is TGTGCCAGCAGCTTAACTAGAGTTGGGCAGGGGGCGCGCACCGGGGAGCTGTTTTTT.

This clone showed up just a few times. The chain joins TRBV29-1 to TRBJ2-1; D is unclear. In germline, CDR1 is SQVTM, CDR2 ANQGSEA. This CDR3 region has 10 residues. V was pared by 7 bases and J by 3 bases, with 4 bases between. Written as DNA, the CDR3 is TGCAGCGACTACTACAATGAGCAGTTCTTC. This encodes CSDYYNEQFF.

The V gene is TRBV27, the J gene TRBJ2-2; D call uncertain. The CDR3 spans 13 residues. V was cut by 2 bases and J by 3 bases, with 4 bases left in between. The V gene's germline CDR1 is MNHEY and CDR2 SMNVEV (reference sequence). DNA of the CDR3: TGTGCCAGCAGTTTACTATACACCGGGGAGCTGTTTTTT. This sequence encodes CASSLLYTGELFF.